This is a list of T cell receptor beta chains from one sample in a study of OX40 agonist ivuxolimab in advanced cancers. Libraries were prepared by immunoSEQ multiplex PCR; TCRdb keeps only in-frame clonotypes and omits some of them. The table shows 65,000 to 95,000 clones, with around 89% occurring only once. This specimen was CD4+ or CD8+ T cells sorted from blood, taken in a trial of the OX40 agonist ivuxolimab. These receptors were obtained from an adult with an advanced solid tumor such as melanoma, head and neck, liver or kidney cancer. CDR3s include the opening cysteine and the closing phenylalanine or tryptophan. A D gene is named only where the DNA matches it firmly. Clone size is given for some rows only: seen once, a few or many times, or a class if the clone is expanded.

D	J	size	V	DNA	CDR3
.	TRBJ1-5	few	TRBV29-1	TGCAGCGTGGCCTGGGGTCAGCCCCAGCATTTT	CSVAWGQPQHF
.	TRBJ1-5	.	TRBV18	TGTGCCAGCTCACCTTCAGAGAATCAGCCCCAGCATTTT	CASSPSENQPQHF
.	TRBJ2-7	.	TRBV7-9	TGTGCCAGCAGCCCACCCGGGACCTGGAGGTACGAGCAGTACTTC	CASSPPGTWRYEQYF
.	TRBJ1-6	.	TRBV6-1	TGTGCCAGCAGCTTCAGGGCCCGGGGTTCACCCCTCCACTTT	CASSFRARGSPLHF
.	TRBJ1-2	.	TRBV18	TGTGCCAGCTCACGGCAGGGTCAGAACTACGGTGGCTACACCTTC	CASSRQGQNYGGYTF
.	TRBJ2-1	.	TRBV9	TGTGCCAGCAGTTTCCGGGCTGACAATGAGCAGTTCTTC	CASSFRADNEQFF
.	TRBJ2-6	.	TRBV2	TGTGCCGGGGGGGGACAGGAACCATCTGGGGCCAACGTCCTGACTTTC	CAGGGQEPSGANVLTF
TRBD1	TRBJ1-2	.	TRBV6-6	TGTGCCAGCAGACCGGGACAGGGGTATGGCTACACCTTC	CASRPGQGYGYTF
.	TRBJ1-5	.	TRBV18	TGTGCCAGCTCACCATCAGGGGATCAGCCCCAGCATTTT	CASSPSGDQPQHF
.	TRBJ2-7	once	TRBV13	TGTGCCAGCAGAGCAGCAGGTCGGGGTTACGAGCAGTACTTC	CASRAAGRGYEQYF
.	TRBJ2-6	.	TRBV5-1	TGCGCCAGCAGCTTGGAAGAATCTGGGGCCAACGTCCTGACTTTC	CASSLEESGANVLTF
.	TRBJ2-2	.	TRBV5-4	TGTGCCAGCAGCCGAGACACGTTAAACACCGGGGAGCTGTTTTTT	CASSRDTLNTGELFF
.	TRBJ1-2	once	TRBV10-3	TGTGCCATCAGTGTGTCGCCCGCTAACTATGGCTACACCTTC	CAISVSPANYGYTF
.	TRBJ2-7	.	TRBV4-1	TGCGCCAGCAGCCACCCCGGGACTTCCCTCTACGAGCAGTACTTC	CASSHPGTSLYEQYF
TRBD1	TRBJ1-5	.	TRBV19	TGTGCCAGTAGTCCAAGACAGGGGGCGAGAGGTCAGCCCCAGCATTTT	CASSPRQGARGQPQHF
TRBD2	TRBJ2-3	.	TRBV9	TGTGCCAGCAGCGTAGCAAGGACCGGGGGGGCCGACAATACGCAGTATTTT	CASSVARTGGADNTQYF
TRBD1	TRBJ2-1	.	TRBV5-6	TGTGCCAGCAACAGGGGGGTTCCGTACAATGAGCAGTTCTTC	CASNRGVPYNEQFF
.	TRBJ2-5	.	TRBV6-1	TGTGCCAGCAGTGTGTCAGGGCGGGGAGAGACCCAGTACTTC	CASSVSGRGETQYF
.	TRBJ1-3	once	TRBV6-6	TGTGCCAGCGGTTCCGGGGGGTTTGGAAACACCATATATTTT	CASGSGGFGNTIYF
.	TRBJ1-2	.	TRBV5-5	TGTGCCAGCAGCTCAGCCGGATCCATGTATGGCTACACCTTC	CASSSAGSMYGYTF
.	TRBJ2-7	.	TRBV5-1	TGCGCCAGCAGCCCCGGCGGCAGGGCACCCGAGCAGTACTTC	CASSPGGRAPEQYF
.	TRBJ2-7	.	TRBV27	TGTGCCAGCAGTCCTGGGACAATGTCCTACGAGCAGTACTTC	CASSPGTMSYEQYF
.	TRBJ1-6	.	TRBV10-3	TGTGCCATCAGTGGCCAAGGAGAAGGGAATTCACCCCTCCACTTT	CAISGQGEGNSPLHF
.	TRBJ1-5	.	TRBV6-1	TGTGCCAGCAGTGAGCTAGGGTACTCCAGCAATCAGCCCCAGCATTTT	CASSELGYSSNQPQHF
.	TRBJ2-7	.	TRBV15	TGTGCCACCAGCAGAGGAGCCAGCGGGCGCCCCTACGAGCAGTACTTC	CATSRGASGRPYEQYF
.	TRBJ2-7	.	TRBV2	TGTGCCAGCAGTGAACAGGGTGTAGGCGAGCAGTACTTC	CASSEQGVGEQYF
.	TRBJ1-5	few	TRBV19	TGTGCCAGTAGTATAAGAACGGGTCAGCCCCAGCATTTT	CASSIRTGQPQHF
TRBD2	TRBJ2-1	.	TRBV19	TGTGCCAGCCATAGGGGACTAGCGGGGACTAATGAGCAGTTCTTC	CASHRGLAGTNEQFF
.	TRBJ2-5	.	TRBV5-1	TGCGCCAGCAGCTTGGGGTCCAGGGGATCTGAGACCCAGTACTTC	CASSLGSRGSETQYF
TRBD1	TRBJ2-7	.	TRBV27	TGTGCCAGCAGGACAGGGGGAACCGAGCAGTACTTC	CASRTGGTEQYF
TRBD1	TRBJ1-2	.	TRBV28	TGTGCCAGCAGTACATCGACAGGGGGCGATGGCTACACCTTC	CASSTSTGGDGYTF
TRBD2	TRBJ2-1	.	TRBV4-1	TGCGCCAGCAGCTACGGGACTAGCGGGGGACATAATGAGCAGTTCTTC	CASSYGTSGGHNEQFF
.	TRBJ1-5	.	TRBV2	TGTGCCAGCACCCGGGACCTTGATCAGCCCCAGCATTTT	CASTRDLDQPQHF
.	TRBJ2-3	.	TRBV5-1	TGCGCCAGCAGCTTTATGGGCACAGATACGCAGTATTTT	CASSFMGTDTQYF
.	TRBJ1-5	.	TRBV19	TGTGCCAGTAGTATAGCGCTGAGGGGCAATCAGCCCCAGCATTTT	CASSIALRGNQPQHF
.	TRBJ1-1	.	TRBV9	TGTGCCAGCAGCGAGGCGTCTGGGACTGAAGCTTTCTTT	CASSEASGTEAFF
.	TRBJ2-7	few	TRBV27	TGTGCCACCTCGGACAGCGGCTACGAGCAGTACTTC	CATSDSGYEQYF
.	TRBJ1-3	.	TRBV4-1	TGCGCCAGCAGCCGGCCACAGCGAGGCTCTGGAAACACCATATATTTT	CASSRPQRGSGNTIYF
.	TRBJ1-3	.	TRBV28	TGTGCCAGTCACGGACACAACTCTGGAAACACCATATATTTT	CASHGHNSGNTIYF
.	TRBJ2-5	.	TRBV7-9	TGTGCCAGCAGCTACTTGGGGGAGACCCAGTACTTC	CASSYLGETQYF
.	TRBJ2-7	.	TRBV19	TGTGCCAGTAGTATGGGGACTGAGCAGTACTTC	CASSMGTEQYF
.	TRBJ1-1	.	TRBV18	TGTGCCAGCTCCCAGGGGTCAACCTACACTGAAGCTTTCTTT	CASSQGSTYTEAFF
TRBD2	TRBJ2-3	.	TRBV29-1	TGCAGCGTTGCGGGCAGCGGGAGAGCAGATACGCAGTATTTT	CSVAGSGRADTQYF
.	TRBJ1-2	.	TRBV11-2	TGTGCCAGCTCGGACGGAAACTATGGCTACACCTTC	CASSDGNYGYTF
.	TRBJ1-1	.	TRBV2	TGTGCCAGCAGGTTCACAGTTCTGGCTGAAGCTTTCTTT	CASRFTVLAEAFF
TRBD1	TRBJ1-2	.	TRBV6-6	TGTGCCAGCAGTTCCGGGACAGGGGGTGGCTACACCTTC	CASSSGTGGGYTF
.	TRBJ1-5	.	TRBV4-2	TGTGCCAGCAGCCATAACACAGGGTACAATCAGCCCCAGCATTTT	CASSHNTGYNQPQHF
.	TRBJ2-2	.	TRBV4-1	TGCGCCAGCAGCCAACCAGGGAAAACCGGGGAGCTGTTTTTT	CASSQPGKTGELFF
.	TRBJ1-1	.	TRBV19	TGTGCCAGTAGTATAGGTGACAGGAACACTGAAGCTTTCTTT	CASSIGDRNTEAFF
TRBD2	TRBJ2-3	once	TRBV19	TGTGCCAGTAGTCTCAGACTAGCGGGGACGGACGCAGATACGCAGTATTTT	CASSLRLAGTDADTQYF
TRBD2	TRBJ2-1	.	TRBV11-3	TGTGCCAGCAGCTTAGATCAAGGACTAGCGGGAGAGTTCAATGAGCAGTTCTTC	CASSLDQGLAGEFNEQFF
TRBD2	TRBJ2-3	once	TRBV19	TGTGCCAGTAAGGGCGGGAGGACTAGCACAGATACGCAGTATTTT	CASKGGRTSTDTQYF
TRBD2	TRBJ2-2	.	TRBV19	TGTGCCAGTAGTTCACTTTGGACTAGCGGGAGGGCCTGGAACACCGGGGAGCTGTTTTTT	CASSSLWTSGRAWNTGELFF
.	TRBJ2-3	.	TRBV2	TGTGCCAGCAGTGAGGGGGGCGCGGGCACAGATACGCAGTATTTT	CASSEGGAGTDTQYF
.	TRBJ2-3	.	TRBV7-7	TGTGCTAGCAGCCAGAGGGGCAGCACAGATACGCAGTATTTT	CASSQRGSTDTQYF